The clone carrying this T cell receptor beta chain was found a few times. What was sequenced were expressed TCRB transcripts, since all of the isolated RNA had been reverse transcribed. TCRdb's copy holds only in-frame clones and misses some; the assay was immunoSEQ multiplex PCR. The sample shows 300,000 to 350,000 clones, roughly a fifth of them seen only once. This entry is derived from a study of beta chain features in type 1 diabetes. Per germline, CDR1 ENHRY and CDR2 SYGVKD. V lost 9 bases and J lost 1, with 10 bases in between. This CDR3 spans 13 amino acids. The sequence was collected from a young woman in good health. Sequencing was done on a sample of naive CD4+ T cells from blood. V gene TRBV10-3 combines with J gene TRBJ1-3; the D gene is possibly TRBD1 (6 bases). The CDR3 region has the DNA TGTGCCATAACCCAGGGGTCTGGAAACACCATATATTTT. Residues: CAITQGSGNTIYF.